These T cell receptor beta chains were read from a single sample in a study of blood T cell repertoires in COVID-19. Profiling relied on immunoSEQ multiplex PCR, and the TCRdb table lists in-frame clones only, not all of them. The sample has fewer than 110,000 clones, 91% seen once. The sequencing sample was made of peripheral blood. These receptors were collected from a man between 45 and 60 years old with acute or convalescent COVID-19. The CDR3 runs from the conserved cysteine through the conserved F or W. The D gene is left open where the match is weak. Only part of the rows carry a size: once, few, many, or a class if the clone is expanded.

abundance: few
v_gene: TRBV7-8
j_gene: TRBJ2-7
d_gene: .
CDR3aa: CASSLQGYEQYF
CDR3nt: TGTGCCAGCAGCCTCCAGGGCTACGAGCAGTACTTC

abundance: once
v_gene: TRBV5-1
j_gene: TRBJ1-1
d_gene: .
CDR3aa: CASIRGEGEAFF
CDR3nt: TGCGCCAGCATAAGGGGCGAAGGTGAAGCTTTCTTT

abundance: .
v_gene: TRBV25-1
j_gene: TRBJ2-7
d_gene: .
CDR3aa: CASSEQGYEQYF
CDR3nt: TGTGCCAGCAGTGAACAGGGCTACGAGCAGTACTTC

abundance: .
v_gene: TRBV5-8
j_gene: TRBJ2-7
d_gene: TRBD1
CDR3aa: CASSFGTGRHEQYF
CDR3nt: TGTGCCAGCAGCTTCGGGACAGGGAGACACGAGCAGTACTTC

abundance: .
v_gene: TRBV3-1/TRBV3-2
j_gene: TRBJ1-3
d_gene: TRBD1
CDR3aa: CASSRLPPGTVGNTIYF
CDR3nt: TGTGCCAGCAGCCGCTTACCTCCAGGGACAGTTGGAAACACCATATATTTT

abundance: .
v_gene: TRBV29-1
j_gene: TRBJ1-1
d_gene: .
CDR3aa: CSDQRGGVPEAFF
CDR3nt: TGCAGCGACCAAAGGGGGGGCGTCCCTGAAGCTTTCTTT

abundance: .
v_gene: TRBV6-5
j_gene: TRBJ2-7
d_gene: TRBD1
CDR3aa: CASSPGTGVYEQYF
CDR3nt: TGTGCCAGCAGTCCCGGGACAGGGGTGTACGAGCAGTACTTC

abundance: .
v_gene: TRBV19
j_gene: TRBJ1-1
d_gene: .
CDR3aa: CASAQTGYTEAFF
CDR3nt: TGTGCCAGCGCCCAGACGGGTTACACTGAAGCTTTCTTT

abundance: once
v_gene: TRBV11-1
j_gene: TRBJ2-7
d_gene: TRBD1
CDR3aa: CASSLGTGSEQYF
CDR3nt: TGTGCCAGCAGCTTAGGGACAGGGAGCGAGCAGTACTTC

abundance: .
v_gene: TRBV19
j_gene: TRBJ1-1
d_gene: TRBD1
CDR3aa: CASSTDRGSEAFF
CDR3nt: TGTGCCAGTAGTACGGACAGGGGATCTGAAGCTTTCTTT

abundance: .
v_gene: TRBV7-8
j_gene: TRBJ2-3
d_gene: TRBD2
CDR3aa: CASSRLAGPSTDTQYF
CDR3nt: TGTGCCAGCAGCCGACTAGCGGGGCCTAGCACAGATACGCAGTATTTT

abundance: .
v_gene: TRBV18
j_gene: TRBJ2-7
d_gene: .
CDR3aa: CASSPRGLNYEQYF
CDR3nt: TGTGCCAGCTCACCCCGGGGACTGAACTACGAGCAGTACTTC

abundance: .
v_gene: TRBV6-8
j_gene: TRBJ2-7
d_gene: TRBD1
CDR3aa: CASSEGQGGAYEQYF
CDR3nt: TGTGCCAGCAGCGAAGGACAGGGGGGAGCGTACGAGCAGTACTTC

abundance: .
v_gene: TRBV28
j_gene: TRBJ1-2
d_gene: .
CDR3aa: CASSLDSNYGYTF
CDR3nt: TGTGCCAGCAGTTTGGACAGTAACTATGGCTACACCTTC

abundance: once
v_gene: TRBV7-3
j_gene: TRBJ2-5
d_gene: .
CDR3aa: CASSPNAGWETQYF
CDR3nt: TGTGCCAGCAGCCCTAATGCGGGATGGGAGACCCAGTACTTC

abundance: .
v_gene: TRBV5-1
j_gene: TRBJ2-2
d_gene: TRBD2
CDR3aa: CASFLLAGGTGELFF
CDR3nt: TGCGCCAGCTTCCTACTAGCGGGGGGCACCGGGGAGCTGTTTTTT

abundance: .
v_gene: TRBV14
j_gene: TRBJ1-6
d_gene: TRBD1
CDR3aa: CASSQVQGVYNSPLHF
CDR3nt: TGTGCCAGCAGCCAAGTACAGGGGGTCTATAATTCACCCCTCCACTTT

abundance: .
v_gene: TRBV18
j_gene: TRBJ2-7
d_gene: .
CDR3aa: CASSSTTWRAHEQYF
CDR3nt: TGTGCCAGCTCAAGTACCACGTGGAGAGCCCACGAGCAGTACTTC

abundance: once
v_gene: TRBV21-1
j_gene: TRBJ1-5
d_gene: .
CDR3aa: CASSKATEQGLNQPQHF
CDR3nt: TGTGCCAGCAGCAAAGCTACGGAACAGGGGCTCAATCAGCCCCAGCATTTT

abundance: .
v_gene: TRBV11-2
j_gene: TRBJ1-3
d_gene: .
CDR3aa: CASSLGLRDSGNTIYF
CDR3nt: TGTGCCAGCAGCTTAGGCCTTCGGGACTCTGGAAACACCATATATTTT

abundance: .
v_gene: TRBV18
j_gene: TRBJ2-7
d_gene: .
CDR3aa: CASSSRRREEQYF
CDR3nt: TGTGCCAGCTCATCAAGGAGGCGGGAAGAGCAGTACTTC

abundance: .
v_gene: TRBV12-3/TRBV12-4
j_gene: TRBJ1-2
d_gene: TRBD1
CDR3aa: CASSSQGLGGYTF
CDR3nt: TGTGCCAGCAGTTCACAGGGGCTAGGTGGCTACACCTTC

abundance: .
v_gene: TRBV5-1
j_gene: TRBJ1-1
d_gene: TRBD1
CDR3aa: CASSFRDRGSSAAEAFF
CDR3nt: TGCGCCAGCAGCTTCCGGGACAGGGGTTCTAGTGCGGCTGAAGCTTTCTTT

abundance: .
v_gene: TRBV7-9
j_gene: TRBJ1-2
d_gene: TRBD1
CDR3aa: CASTPATGDYGYTF
CDR3nt: TGTGCCAGCACCCCAGCGACAGGGGACTATGGCTACACCTTC

abundance: .
v_gene: TRBV5-6
j_gene: TRBJ2-7
d_gene: .
CDR3aa: CASSLGILGGEQYF
CDR3nt: TGTGCCAGCAGCTTGGGGATTTTAGGGGGCGAGCAGTACTTC

abundance: .
v_gene: TRBV19
j_gene: TRBJ1-4
d_gene: TRBD1
CDR3aa: CASSTTGGYEKLFF
CDR3nt: TGTGCCAGTAGTACGACAGGGGGTTATGAAAAACTGTTTTTT

abundance: .
v_gene: TRBV6-1
j_gene: TRBJ1-2
d_gene: .
CDR3aa: CASSEFQGDGYTF
CDR3nt: TGTGCCAGCAGTGAATTTCAGGGTGATGGCTACACCTTC

abundance: .
v_gene: TRBV12-3/TRBV12-4
j_gene: TRBJ2-3
d_gene: .
CDR3aa: CASRGGDTQYF
CDR3nt: TGTGCCAGCAGGGGGGGAGATACGCAGTATTTT

abundance: .
v_gene: TRBV2
j_gene: TRBJ2-3
d_gene: TRBD2
CDR3aa: CASSRPTSGSTDTQYF
CDR3nt: TGTGCCAGCAGTCGCCCGACTAGCGGGAGCACAGATACGCAGTATTTT

abundance: .
v_gene: TRBV6-5
j_gene: TRBJ2-5
d_gene: .
CDR3aa: CASSFHRTETQYF
CDR3nt: TGTGCCAGCAGTTTTCACAGGACAGAGACCCAGTACTTC

abundance: once
v_gene: TRBV29-1
j_gene: TRBJ2-7
d_gene: .
CDR3aa: CSVEGANYEQYF
CDR3nt: TGCAGCGTTGAAGGGGCCAACTACGAGCAGTACTTC

abundance: .
v_gene: TRBV6-5
j_gene: TRBJ1-4
d_gene: .
CDR3aa: CASSYSRATTNEKLFF
CDR3nt: TGTGCCAGCAGTTACTCGAGGGCAACAACTAATGAAAAACTGTTTTTT

abundance: .
v_gene: TRBV2
j_gene: TRBJ2-7
d_gene: .
CDR3aa: CASSEEGGGEQYF
CDR3nt: TGTGCCAGCAGTGAAGAAGGGGGTGGCGAGCAGTACTTC

abundance: .
v_gene: TRBV6-5
j_gene: TRBJ2-2
d_gene: TRBD1
CDR3aa: CASEGQGGLFF
CDR3nt: TGTGCCAGCGAAGGACAGGGCGGGCTGTTTTTT

abundance: .
v_gene: TRBV7-2
j_gene: TRBJ1-6
d_gene: .
CDR3aa: CASSLVGRGGSTNSPLHF
CDR3nt: TGTGCCAGCAGCTTAGTGGGTAGGGGGGGCAGTACTAATTCACCCCTCCACTTT

abundance: .
v_gene: TRBV7-9
j_gene: TRBJ1-5
d_gene: .
CDR3aa: CASSPGIGSSQPQHF
CDR3nt: TGTGCCAGCAGCCCCGGTATTGGTTCAAGTCAGCCCCAGCATTTT

abundance: .
v_gene: TRBV2
j_gene: TRBJ1-4
d_gene: .
CDR3aa: CASSDVGQLATNEKLFF
CDR3nt: TGTGCCAGCAGTGATGTGGGACAACTTGCAACTAATGAAAAACTGTTTTTT

abundance: once
v_gene: TRBV6-6
j_gene: TRBJ1-4
d_gene: .
CDR3aa: CASSRRQFNEKLFF
CDR3nt: TGTGCCAGCAGTCGTCGACAGTTCAATGAAAAACTGTTTTTT

abundance: .
v_gene: TRBV6-5
j_gene: TRBJ1-2
d_gene: .
CDR3aa: CASSRSQGLNYGYTF
CDR3nt: TGTGCCAGCAGTCGTTCCCAGGGGCTAAACTATGGCTACACCTTC

abundance: .
v_gene: TRBV10-2
j_gene: TRBJ2-1
d_gene: .
CDR3aa: CASSDPAGGSSYNEQFF
CDR3nt: TGCGCCAGCAGTGACCCTGCCGGCGGTAGCTCCTACAATGAGCAGTTCTTC

abundance: few
v_gene: TRBV5-4
j_gene: TRBJ1-2
d_gene: TRBD1
CDR3aa: CASSGPGTGLNYGYTF
CDR3nt: TGTGCCAGCAGCGGTCCCGGGACAGGCCTAAACTATGGCTACACCTTC

abundance: .
v_gene: TRBV19
j_gene: TRBJ1-5
d_gene: TRBD1
CDR3aa: CASTSTGGNGQPQHF
CDR3nt: TGTGCCAGTACTTCGACAGGGGGAAACGGGCAGCCCCAGCATTTT

abundance: .
v_gene: TRBV29-1
j_gene: TRBJ2-2
d_gene: .
CDR3aa: CSVTYLSGNTGELFF
CDR3nt: TGCAGCGTTACTTACTTGTCAGGGAACACCGGGGAGCTGTTTTTT

abundance: .
v_gene: TRBV19
j_gene: TRBJ2-2
d_gene: .
CDR3aa: CASSMVRMNTGELFF
CDR3nt: TGTGCCAGTAGTATGGTGAGGATGAACACCGGGGAGCTGTTTTTT

abundance: .
v_gene: TRBV21-1
j_gene: TRBJ2-7
d_gene: .
CDR3aa: CASSKLSHEQYF
CDR3nt: TGTGCCAGCAGCAAACTTTCCCACGAGCAGTACTTC

abundance: .
v_gene: TRBV7-6
j_gene: TRBJ2-3
d_gene: .
CDR3aa: CASSLGRIVTDTQYF
CDR3nt: TGTGCCAGCAGCTTAGGGCGGATTGTCACAGATACGCAGTATTTT

abundance: .
v_gene: TRBV19
j_gene: TRBJ2-2
d_gene: .
CDR3aa: CASSVRGSANTGELFF
CDR3nt: TGTGCCAGTAGTGTACGGGGGAGCGCGAACACCGGGGAGCTGTTTTTT

abundance: .
v_gene: TRBV18
j_gene: TRBJ1-1
d_gene: TRBD1
CDR3aa: CTSSPTGETEAFF
CDR3nt: TGTACCAGCTCACCAACAGGGGAAACTGAAGCTTTCTTT